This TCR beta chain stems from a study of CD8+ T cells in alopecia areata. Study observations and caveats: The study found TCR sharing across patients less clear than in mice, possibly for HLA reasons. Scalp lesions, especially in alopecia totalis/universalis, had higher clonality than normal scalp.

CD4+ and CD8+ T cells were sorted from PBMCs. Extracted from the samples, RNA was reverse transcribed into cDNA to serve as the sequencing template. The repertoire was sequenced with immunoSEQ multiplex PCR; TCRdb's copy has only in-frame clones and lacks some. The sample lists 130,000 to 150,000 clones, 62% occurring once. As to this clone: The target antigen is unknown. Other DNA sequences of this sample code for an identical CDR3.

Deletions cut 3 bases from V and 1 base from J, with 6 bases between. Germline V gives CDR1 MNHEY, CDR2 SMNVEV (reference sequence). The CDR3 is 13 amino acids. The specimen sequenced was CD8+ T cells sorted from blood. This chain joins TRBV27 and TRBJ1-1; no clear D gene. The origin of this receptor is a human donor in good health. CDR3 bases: TGTGCCAGCAGTTTTTCAACGAACACTGAAGCTTTCTTT. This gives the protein CASSFSTNTEAFF.